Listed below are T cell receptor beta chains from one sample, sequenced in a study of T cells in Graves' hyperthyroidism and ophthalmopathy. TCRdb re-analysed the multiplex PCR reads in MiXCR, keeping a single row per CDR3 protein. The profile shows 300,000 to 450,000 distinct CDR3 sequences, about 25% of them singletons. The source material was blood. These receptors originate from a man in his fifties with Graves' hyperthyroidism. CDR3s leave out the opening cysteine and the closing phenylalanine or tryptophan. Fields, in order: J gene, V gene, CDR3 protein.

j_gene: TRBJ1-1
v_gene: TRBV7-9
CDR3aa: AISWTGGGTEAF

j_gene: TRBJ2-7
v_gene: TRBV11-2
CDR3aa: ASSFGTVPYEQY

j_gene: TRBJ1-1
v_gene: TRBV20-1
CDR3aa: SARAPGTVNTEAF

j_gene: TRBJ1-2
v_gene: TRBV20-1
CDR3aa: SASAGGNGYT

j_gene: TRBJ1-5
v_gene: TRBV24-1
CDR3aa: ATSDFGRNQPQH

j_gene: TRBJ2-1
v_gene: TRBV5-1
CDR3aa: ASSPSQTGTLNEQF

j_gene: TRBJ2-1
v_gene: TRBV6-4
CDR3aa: ASSYGSGARNEQF

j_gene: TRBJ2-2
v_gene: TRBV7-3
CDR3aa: ASSPKLTGELF

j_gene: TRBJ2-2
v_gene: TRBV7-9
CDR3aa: ASSRPSGPNTGELF

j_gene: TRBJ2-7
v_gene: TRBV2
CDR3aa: ASSERRHEQY

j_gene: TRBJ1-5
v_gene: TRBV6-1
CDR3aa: ASSPDRMVNQPQH

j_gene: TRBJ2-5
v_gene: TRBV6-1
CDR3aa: ASSEYTGRQETQY

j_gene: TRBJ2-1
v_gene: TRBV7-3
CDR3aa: ASSLIGGPYNEQF

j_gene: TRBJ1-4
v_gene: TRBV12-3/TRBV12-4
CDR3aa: ASSALENEKLF

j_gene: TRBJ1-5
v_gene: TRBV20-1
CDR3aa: SARATGGHDQPQH

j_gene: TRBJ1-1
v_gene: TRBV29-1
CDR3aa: SVPYGGTEAF

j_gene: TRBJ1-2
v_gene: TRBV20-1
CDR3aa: SAAGTGGWDGYT

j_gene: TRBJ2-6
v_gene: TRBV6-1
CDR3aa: ASSDPQASGANVLT

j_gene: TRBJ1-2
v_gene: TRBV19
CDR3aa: ASRRTGRLADGYT

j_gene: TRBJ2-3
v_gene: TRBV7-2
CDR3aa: ASSRGQPTTTDTQY

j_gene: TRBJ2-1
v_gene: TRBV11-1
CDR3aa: ASSLRTPNEQF

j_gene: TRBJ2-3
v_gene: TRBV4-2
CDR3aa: ASSQDRRDTQY